This TCR beta chain was sequenced for a study of T-cell memory formation after mild COVID-19. The wider study: TCR clusters were mostly donor specific.

The germline V gene has CDR1 LNHNV and CDR2 YYDKDF (reference sequence). The CDR3 consists of 14 residues. The V end lost 4 bases, the J end lost 6 bases, and 14 bases lay between the germline ends. After 5'RACE with constant-segment primers, TCR alpha and TCR beta cDNA libraries carrying sample barcodes and UMIs were obtained. Each CDR3 protein gets one entry after TCRdb re-called the 5' RACE reads with MiXCR. Of some 450,000 distinct CDR3 sequences listed, roughly 18% are singletons. General study findings and limits: Second-wave clones reaching peak frequency on day 37 lacked confirmed SARS-CoV-2 specificity. Cross-reactive memory appears to have joined, as suggested by some responding clones showing up in pre-infection memory.

This clonotype has a handful of counts. Its antigen is not known. The receptor comes from a man aged 18-30 years who had mild COVID-19 (a few samples of this study predate the infection). Cell type and time point are not known. Input material: PBMCs or a T cell subset sorted from them (not recorded which). The chain couples TRBV15 to TRBJ2-3, with D perhaps matching TRBD1 or TRBD2 (5 bases each). CDR3 DNA sequence: TGTGCCACCAGCAATGGGGGATCCGCCGATACGCAGTATTTT. Protein: CATSNGGSADTQYF.